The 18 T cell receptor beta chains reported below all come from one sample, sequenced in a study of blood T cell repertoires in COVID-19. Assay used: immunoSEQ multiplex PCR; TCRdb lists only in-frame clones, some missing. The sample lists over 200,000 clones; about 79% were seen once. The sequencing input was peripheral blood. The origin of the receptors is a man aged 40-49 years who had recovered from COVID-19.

The CDR3 sequence: CASSLLATSGDAYNEQFF. The CDR3 DNA reads as TGTGCCAGCAGCTTGCTCGCAACTAGCGGGGATGCCTACAATGAGCAGTTCTTC. V is TRBV11-2 and J is TRBJ2-1, with 10 bases that match TRBD2. The trim removed 3 bases at V and 2 bases at J, leaving 10 bases unmatched. This CDR3 is 18 amino acids long. Germline V CDR1 and CDR2: SGHAT, FQNNGV.

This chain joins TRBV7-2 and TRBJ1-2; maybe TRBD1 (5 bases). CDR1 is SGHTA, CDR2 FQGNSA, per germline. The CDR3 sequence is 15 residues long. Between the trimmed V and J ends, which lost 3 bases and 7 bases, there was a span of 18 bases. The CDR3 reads CASSLGNTRGSGYTF. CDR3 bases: TGTGCCAGCAGCTTGGGGAACACGCGGGGGTCTGGCTACACCTTC.

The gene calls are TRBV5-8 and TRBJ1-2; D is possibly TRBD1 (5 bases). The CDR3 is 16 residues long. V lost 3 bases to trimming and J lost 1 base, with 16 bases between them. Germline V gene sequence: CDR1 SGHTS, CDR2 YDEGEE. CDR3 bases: TGTGCCAGCAGCTCCTCAAGTTGGGGCTTTAACTATGGCTACACCTTC. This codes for CASSSSSWGFNYGYTF.

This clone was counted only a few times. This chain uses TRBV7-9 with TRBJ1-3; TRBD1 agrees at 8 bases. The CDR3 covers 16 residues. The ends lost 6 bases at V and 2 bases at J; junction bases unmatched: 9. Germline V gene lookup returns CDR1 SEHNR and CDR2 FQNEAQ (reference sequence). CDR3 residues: CASRPRQGSAGNTIYF. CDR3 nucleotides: TGTGCCAGCAGACCGCGACAGGGGAGTGCTGGAAACACCATATATTTT.

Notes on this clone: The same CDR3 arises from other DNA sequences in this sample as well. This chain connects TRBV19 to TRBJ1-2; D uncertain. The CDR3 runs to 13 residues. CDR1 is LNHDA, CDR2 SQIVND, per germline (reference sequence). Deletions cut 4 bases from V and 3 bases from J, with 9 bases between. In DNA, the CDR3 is TGTGCCAGTAGTAACCGGGGTTACTATGGCTACACCTTC. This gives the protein CASSNRGYYGYTF.

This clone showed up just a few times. CDR3 sequence (DNA): TGTGCCAGCAGTTTTAACAGGGGACTTAATTCATTCTCTGGGGCCAACGTCCTGACTTTC. It yields the protein CASSFNRGLNSFSGANVLTF. V is TRBV6-9 and J is TRBJ2-6, with D tentatively TRBD1 (7 bases). Per the germline V gene, CDR1 is MNHGY and CDR2 is SVAAGI. There are 20 residues in the CDR3. Trimming pared 4 bases from V and 0 bases from J, leaving 22 bases between.

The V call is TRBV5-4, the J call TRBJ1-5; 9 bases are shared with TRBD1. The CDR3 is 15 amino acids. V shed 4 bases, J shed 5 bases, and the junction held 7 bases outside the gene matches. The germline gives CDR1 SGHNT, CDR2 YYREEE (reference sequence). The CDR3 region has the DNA TGTGCCAGCAGCAAGGACAGGGGCTTGTATCAGCCCCAGCATTTT. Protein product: CASSKDRGLYQPQHF.

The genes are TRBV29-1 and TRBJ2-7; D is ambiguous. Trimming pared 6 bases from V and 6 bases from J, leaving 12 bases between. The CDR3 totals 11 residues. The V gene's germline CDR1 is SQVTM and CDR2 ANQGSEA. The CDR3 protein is CSVGQPGEQYF. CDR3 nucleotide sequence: TGCAGCGTGGGTCAGCCGGGCGAGCAGTACTTC.

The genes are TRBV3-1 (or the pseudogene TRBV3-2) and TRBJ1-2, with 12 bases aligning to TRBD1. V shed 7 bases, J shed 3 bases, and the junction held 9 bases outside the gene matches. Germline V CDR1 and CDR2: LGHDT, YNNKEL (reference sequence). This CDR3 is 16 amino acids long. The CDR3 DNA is TGTGCCAGCACCCCGGGGAGGGACAGGGGGCACTATGGCTACACCTTC. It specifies CASTPGRDRGHYGYTF.

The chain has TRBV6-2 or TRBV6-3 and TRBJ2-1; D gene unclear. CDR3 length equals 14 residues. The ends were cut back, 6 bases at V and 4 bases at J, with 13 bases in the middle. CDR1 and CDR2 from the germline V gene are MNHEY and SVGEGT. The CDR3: CASSVPGRYNEQFF. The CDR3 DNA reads TGTGCCAGCAGCGTACCAGGCAGGTACAATGAGCAGTTCTTC.

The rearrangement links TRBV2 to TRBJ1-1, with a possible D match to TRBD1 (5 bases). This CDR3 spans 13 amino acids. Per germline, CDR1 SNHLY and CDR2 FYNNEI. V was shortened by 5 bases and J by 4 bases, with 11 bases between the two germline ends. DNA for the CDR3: TGTGCCAGCAGTAACCAGGGTAGCACTGAAGCTTTCTTT. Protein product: CASSNQGSTEAFF.

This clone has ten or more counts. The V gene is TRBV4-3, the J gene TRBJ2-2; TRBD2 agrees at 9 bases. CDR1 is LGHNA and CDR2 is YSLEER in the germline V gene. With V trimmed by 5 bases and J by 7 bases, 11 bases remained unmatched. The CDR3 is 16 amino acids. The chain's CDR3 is CASSGGGAMVGGELFF. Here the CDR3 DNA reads TGCGCCAGCAGCGGCGGGGGGGCAATGGTGGGCGGGGAGCTGTTTTTT.

The CDR3: CASRRVAGELFF. The CDR3 coding sequence is TGTGCCAGCAGGAGGGTGGCCGGGGAGCTGTTTTTT. V and J are TRBV5-4 and TRBJ2-2; weak D call: TRBD2 (5 bases). Germline assignment: CDR1 SGHNT and CDR2 YYREEE (reference sequence). The CDR3 contains 12 residues. V lost 5 bases and J lost 6, with 8 bases in between.

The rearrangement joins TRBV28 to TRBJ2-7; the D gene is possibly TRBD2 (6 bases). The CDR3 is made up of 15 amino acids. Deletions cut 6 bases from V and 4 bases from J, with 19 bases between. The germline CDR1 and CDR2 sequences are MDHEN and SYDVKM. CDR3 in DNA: TGTGCCAGCAGCCCCCCCGGCGGGATGGGTTACGAGCAGTACTTC. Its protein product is CASSPPGGMGYEQYF. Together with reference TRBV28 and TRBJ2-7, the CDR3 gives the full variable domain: DVKVTQSSRYLVKRTGEKVFLECVQDMDHENMFWYRQDPGLGLRLIYFSYDVKMKEKGDIPEGYSVSREKKERFSLILESASTNQTSMYLCASSPPGGMGYEQYFGPGTRLTVT.

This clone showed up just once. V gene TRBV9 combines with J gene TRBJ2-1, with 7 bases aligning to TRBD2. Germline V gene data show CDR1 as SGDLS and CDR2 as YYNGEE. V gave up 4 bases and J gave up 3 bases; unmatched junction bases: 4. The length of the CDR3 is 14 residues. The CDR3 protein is CASSPRTSYNEQFF. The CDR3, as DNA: TGTGCCAGCAGCCCCCGGACTAGCTACAATGAGCAGTTCTTC.

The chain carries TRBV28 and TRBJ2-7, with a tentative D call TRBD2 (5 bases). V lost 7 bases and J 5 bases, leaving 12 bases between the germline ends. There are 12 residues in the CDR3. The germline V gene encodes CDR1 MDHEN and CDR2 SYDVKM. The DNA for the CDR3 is TGTGCCAGCAACGGGATTCTCGACGAGCAGTACTTC. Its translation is CASNGILDEQYF.

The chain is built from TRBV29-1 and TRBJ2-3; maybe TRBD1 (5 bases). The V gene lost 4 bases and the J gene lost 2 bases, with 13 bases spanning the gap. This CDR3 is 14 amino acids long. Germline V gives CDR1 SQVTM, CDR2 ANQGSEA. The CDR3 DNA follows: TGCAGCGTTGGGGAAGACAGCCACACAGATACGCAGTATTTT. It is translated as CSVGEDSHTDTQYF.

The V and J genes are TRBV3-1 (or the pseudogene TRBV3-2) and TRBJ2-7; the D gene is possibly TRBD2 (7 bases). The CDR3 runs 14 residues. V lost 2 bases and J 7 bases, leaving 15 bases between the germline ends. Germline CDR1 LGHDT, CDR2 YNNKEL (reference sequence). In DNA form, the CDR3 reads TGTGCCAGCAGCCAAACAGGGAGGGTCGGGGAGCAGTACTTC. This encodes CASSQTGRVGEQYF.